Each of the 10 T cell receptor beta chains below was sequenced from the same sample in a study of circulating tumor DNA in untreated peripheral T-cell lymphoma. The table came from immunoSEQ multiplex PCR; TCRdb's copy has only in-frame clones and leaves some out. Among 2,500 to 3,500 clones, roughly two thirds were seen once, and the ten largest hold less than 9.5%. The specimen sequenced was tumor tissue. These receptors were obtained from a human donor with peripheral T-cell lymphoma.

The chain employs TRBV30 and TRBJ2-5; TRBD1 might be the D (6 bases). This CDR3 has 11 residues. CDR1 and CDR2 (germline): GTSNPN, SVGIG (reference sequence). V was trimmed by 4 bases and J by 4 bases, leaving 7 bases between them. The CDR3 reads CAWTGAETQYF. The CDR3 DNA is TGTGCCTGGACAGGGGCAGAGACCCAGTACTTC.

The rearrangement uses TRBV11-3 and TRBJ2-5; 10 positions match TRBD2. V gave up 5 bases and J gave up 2 bases; unmatched junction bases: 2. Germline V gene sequence: CDR1 SGHNT, CDR2 YENEEA. The CDR3 is 14 residues long. CDR3 sequence: CASSNSGGQETQYF. CDR3 nucleotide sequence: TGTGCCAGCAGCAATAGCGGGGGGCAAGAGACCCAGTACTTC.

This rearrangement joins TRBV6-7 to TRBJ1-4; D gene ambiguous. TRBV6-7 is given ORF status, its function remaining uncertain. The CDR3 loop spans 15 amino acids. Trimming took 4 bases from V and 0 from J, leaving 9 bases between them. CDR3 sequence: CASSSSGATNEKLFF. The CDR3 DNA follows: TGTGCCAGCAGTTCCTCCGGGGCAACTAATGAAAAACTGTTTTTT.

The chain combines TRBV6-8 with TRBJ1-5; no clear D. Deletions cut 0 bases from V and 6 bases from J, with 6 bases between. The CDR3 consists of 13 residues. Germline loops: CDR1 MNHGY, CDR2 SAAAGT. CDR3 region: CASSYSKGQPQHF. In DNA, the CDR3 is TGTGCCAGCAGTTACTCGAAGGGTCAGCCCCAGCATTTT.

V and J are TRBV9 and TRBJ2-5; possibly TRBD1 or TRBD2 for D (6 bases each). Per the germline V gene, CDR1 is SGDLS and CDR2 is YYNGEE. The CDR3 contains 14 residues. V lost 8 bases to trimming and J lost 2 bases, with 16 bases between them. The CDR3 here is CARQGGGVQETQYF. The CDR3 DNA follows: TGTGCCAGACAGGGAGGCGGGGTACAAGAGACCCAGTACTTC.

The chain has TRBV11-3 and TRBJ1-2; D gene uncertain. The germline CDR1 and CDR2 sequences are SGHNT and YENEEA. The CDR3 runs to 15 residues. With 4 bases removed from V and 0 bases from J, the gap between germline ends came to 12 bases. The CDR3 spells CASSYPTDSNYGYTF. CDR3 nucleotides: TGTGCCAGCAGCTATCCGACGGATTCTAACTATGGCTACACCTTC. The variable domain in full, with the rest retrieved from reference TRBV11-3 and TRBJ1-2, is EAGVVQSPRYKIIEKKQPVAFWCNPISGHNTLYWYLQNLGQGPELLIRYENEEAVDDSQLPKDRFSAERLKGVDSTLKIQPAELGDSAVYLCASSYPTDSNYGYTFGSGTRLTVV.

This chain's CDR3 is CASSPTGGGSYNEQFF. CDR3 coding DNA: TGTGCCAGTAGTCCCACGGGAGGAGGCTCCTACAATGAGCAGTTCTTC. The genes are TRBV19 and TRBJ2-1, with 7 positions matching TRBD2. CDR1 is LNHDA, CDR2 SQIVND, per germline (reference sequence). V lost 5 bases, J lost 0 bases, and 7 bases stayed unmatched. The CDR3 contains 16 residues.

The chain carries TRBV6-8 and TRBJ1-5, with 9 bases fitting TRBD1. The CDR3 extends over 15 amino acids. J was trimmed by 3 bases and V by 6 bases; bases with no gene match: 6. CDR1 is MNHGY and CDR2 is SAAAGT in the germline V gene. The CDR3 DNA reads TGTGCCAGCAGGTTCCGGGACAGGGACAATCAGCCCCAGCATTTT. Translating gives CASRFRDRDNQPQHF.

The chain employs TRBV30 and TRBJ1-1; D is possibly TRBD1 (5 bases). The CDR3 is made up of 15 amino acids. Deletions cut 2 bases from V and 2 bases from J, with 15 bases between. The V gene's germline CDR1 is GTSNPN and CDR2 SVGIG (reference sequence). The CDR3 bases are TGTGCCTGGAGTAGTTTCGGGGCGCGAAACACTGAAGCTTTCTTT. Amino acid sequence: CAWSSFGARNTEAFF.

This clone has more than one count but fewer than ten. The V and J genes are TRBV11-3 and TRBJ2-1; 9 bases line up with TRBD2. The CDR3 loop spans 17 amino acids. CDR1 and CDR2 from the germline V gene are SGHNT and YENEEA. J lost 10 bases, V lost 2 bases, and 15 bases had no gene match. CDR3: CASSLISAASGASEQFF. The CDR3 coding sequence is TGTGCCAGCAGCTTAATAAGCGCGGCTAGCGGGGCCTCCGAGCAGTTCTTC. The full variable domain, its missing parts supplied by reference TRBV11-3 and TRBJ2-1, is EAGVVQSPRYKIIEKKQPVAFWCNPISGHNTLYWYLQNLGQGPELLIRYENEEAVDDSQLPKDRFSAERLKGVDSTLKIQPAELGDSAVYLCASSLISAASGASEQFFGPGTRLTVL.